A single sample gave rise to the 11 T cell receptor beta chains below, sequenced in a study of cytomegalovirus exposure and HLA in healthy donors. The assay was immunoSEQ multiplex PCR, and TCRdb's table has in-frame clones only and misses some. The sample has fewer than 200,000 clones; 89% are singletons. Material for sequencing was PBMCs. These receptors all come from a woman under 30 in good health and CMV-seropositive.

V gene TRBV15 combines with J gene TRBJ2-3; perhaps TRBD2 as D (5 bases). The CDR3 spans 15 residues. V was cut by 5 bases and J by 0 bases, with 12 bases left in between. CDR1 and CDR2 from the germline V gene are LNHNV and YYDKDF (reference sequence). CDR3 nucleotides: TGTGCCACCAGCCAACTAGGAGAAAGCACAGATACGCAGTATTTT. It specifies CATSQLGESTDTQYF.

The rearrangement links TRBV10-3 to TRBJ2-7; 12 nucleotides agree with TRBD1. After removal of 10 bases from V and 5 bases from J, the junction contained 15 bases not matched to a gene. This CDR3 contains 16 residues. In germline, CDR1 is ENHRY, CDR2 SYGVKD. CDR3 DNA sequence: TGTGCCACCGCCAGGGACAGGGGGCGCGATTCGGACGAGCAGTACTTC. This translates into CATARDRGRDSDEQYF.

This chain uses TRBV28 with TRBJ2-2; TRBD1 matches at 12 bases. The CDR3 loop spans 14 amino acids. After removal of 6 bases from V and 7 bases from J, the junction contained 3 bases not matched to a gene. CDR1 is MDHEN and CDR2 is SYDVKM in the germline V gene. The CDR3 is CASRGQGAGGELFF. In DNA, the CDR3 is TGTGCCAGCAGGGGACAGGGGGCTGGCGGGGAGCTGTTTTTT.

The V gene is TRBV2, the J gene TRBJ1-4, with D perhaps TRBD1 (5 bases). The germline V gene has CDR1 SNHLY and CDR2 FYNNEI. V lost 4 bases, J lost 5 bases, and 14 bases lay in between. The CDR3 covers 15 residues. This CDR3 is CASSVQGLRNEKLFF. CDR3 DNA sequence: TGTGCCAGCAGTGTTCAGGGACTGAGGAATGAAAAACTGTTTTTT.

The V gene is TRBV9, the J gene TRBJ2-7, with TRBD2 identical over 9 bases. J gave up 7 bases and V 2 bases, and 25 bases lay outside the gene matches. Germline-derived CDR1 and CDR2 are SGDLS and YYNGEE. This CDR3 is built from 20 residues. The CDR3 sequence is CASSVVLGLARESSHWEQYF. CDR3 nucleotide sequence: TGTGCCAGCAGCGTGGTACTGGGACTAGCCAGAGAAAGTTCTCATTGGGAGCAGTACTTC.

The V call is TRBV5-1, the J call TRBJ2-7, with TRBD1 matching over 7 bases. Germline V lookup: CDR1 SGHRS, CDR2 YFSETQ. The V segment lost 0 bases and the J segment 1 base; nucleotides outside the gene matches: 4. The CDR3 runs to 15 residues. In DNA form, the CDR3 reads TGCGCCAGCAGCTTGGGCCGACAGGGATCCTACGAGCAGTACTTC. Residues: CASSLGRQGSYEQYF.

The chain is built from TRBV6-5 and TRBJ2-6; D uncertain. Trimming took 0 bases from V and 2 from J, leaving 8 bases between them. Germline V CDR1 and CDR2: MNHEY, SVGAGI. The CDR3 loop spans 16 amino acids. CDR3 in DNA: TGTGCCAGCAGTTACTCCGCGGATCCTGGGGCCAACGTCCTGACTTTC. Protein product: CASSYSADPGANVLTF.

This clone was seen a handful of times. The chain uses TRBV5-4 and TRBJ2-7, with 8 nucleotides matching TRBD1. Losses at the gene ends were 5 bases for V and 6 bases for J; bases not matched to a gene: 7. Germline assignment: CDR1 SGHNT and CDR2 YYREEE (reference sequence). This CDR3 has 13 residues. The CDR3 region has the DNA TGTGCCAGCAGTTATGACAGGGGAGGCGAGCAGTACTTC. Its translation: CASSYDRGGEQYF. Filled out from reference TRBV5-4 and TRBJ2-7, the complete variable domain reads ETGVTQSPTHLIKTRGQQVTLRCSSQSGHNTVSWYQQALGQGPQFIFQYYREEENGRGNFPPRFSGLQFPNYSSELNVNALELDDSALYLCASSYDRGGEQYFGPGTRLTVT.

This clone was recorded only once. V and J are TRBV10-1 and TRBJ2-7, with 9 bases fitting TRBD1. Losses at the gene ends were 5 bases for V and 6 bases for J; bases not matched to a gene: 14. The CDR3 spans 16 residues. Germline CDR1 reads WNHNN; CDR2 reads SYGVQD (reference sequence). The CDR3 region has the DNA TGCGCCAGCAGTTCACAGCCGGGACAGGGAAGGAGCGAGCAGTACTTC. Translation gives CASSSQPGQGRSEQYF.

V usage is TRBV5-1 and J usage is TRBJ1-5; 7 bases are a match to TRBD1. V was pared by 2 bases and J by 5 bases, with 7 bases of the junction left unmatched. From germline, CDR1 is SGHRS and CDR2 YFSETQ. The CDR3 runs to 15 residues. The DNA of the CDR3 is TGCGCCAGCAGCTTAGGGACAGAGAGGTATCAGCCCCAGCATTTT. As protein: CASSLGTERYQPQHF.

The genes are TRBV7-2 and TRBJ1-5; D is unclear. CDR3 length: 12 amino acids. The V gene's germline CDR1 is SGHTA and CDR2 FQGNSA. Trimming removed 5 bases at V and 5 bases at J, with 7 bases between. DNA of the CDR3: TGTGCCAGCAGCGACTACGATCAGCCCCAGCATTTT. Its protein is CASSDYDQPQHF.